These 6 T cell receptor beta chains were sequenced from one sample in a study of post-analysis software for immune sequencing data. The study, taken as a whole, reports: Patients used about five TRBV segments, including TRBV5-6, TRBV5-1 and TRBV20-1, more often than controls.

No antigen has been assigned to these receptors. cDNA libraries for TCR beta contained unique molecular identifiers. Using its own MiXCR run on the PCR reads, TCRdb lists one record per CDR3 protein. This repertoire shows fewer than 850,000 distinct CDR3 sequences, just under 30% found once; its top ten account for around 0.56%. The sequencing sample was made of blood. These receptors all stem from a girl aged 5-17 years with multiple sclerosis.

This clonotype has a count of ten or more. The chain links TRBV29-1 to TRBJ2-3, with 10 bases lining up with TRBD2. Germline loops: CDR1 SQVTM, CDR2 ANQGSEA. Unmatched junction bases numbered 6, after V lost 3 bases and J lost 3 bases. This CDR3 region has 15 residues. The CDR3 region is CSVESGREGTDTQYF. The DNA for the CDR3 is TGCAGCGTTGAGAGCGGGAGGGAGGGAACAGATACGCAGTATTTT.

The chain joins TRBV15 to TRBJ2-3; 11 nucleotides line up with TRBD2. CDR1 is LNHNV and CDR2 is YYDKDF in the germline V gene (reference sequence). This CDR3 region has 15 residues. V trimming: 8 bases; J trimming: 4 bases; junction bases outside the gene matches: 8. The CDR3 reads CATATSGREADTQYF. The CDR3 nucleotides are TGTGCCACCGCCACTAGCGGGAGAGAGGCAGATACGCAGTATTTT.

The chain couples TRBV7-9 to TRBJ2-5; 9 bases map to TRBD1. The J call may be faulty, since TRBJ2-4 better matches the DNA end. This CDR3 has 17 amino acids. Germline loops: CDR1 SEHNR, CDR2 FQNEAQ (reference sequence). Written as DNA, the CDR3 is TGTGCCAGCAGCTTGGGGCTGGACAGGGGTCTAAAAGACATTCAGTACTTC. Translated: CASSLGLDRGLKDIQYF.

This clonotype was seen ten or more times. The chain links TRBV4-1 to TRBJ2-5, with no clear D. The CDR3 totals 15 residues. Germline V CDR1 and CDR2: MGHRA, YSYEKL. The V and J ends lost 0 bases and 5 bases respectively, with 13 bases between them. The CDR3 loop is CASSQDGLHAETQYF. In DNA form, the CDR3 reads TGCGCCAGCAGCCAAGACGGCCTCCATGCGGAGACCCAGTACTTC.

The rearrangement links TRBV4-1 to TRBJ2-1; TRBD2 is a possible D gene (7 bases). There are 16 residues in the CDR3. Trimming shortened V by 2 bases and J by 7 bases, and 18 bases separated the two germline ends. Germline V CDR1 and CDR2: MGHRA, YSYEKL. CDR3 in DNA: TGCGCCAGCAGCCAACTTTCGGGGGGCCGGATAAATGAGCAGTTCTTC. Amino acids: CASSQLSGGRINEQFF.

V gene TRBV7-9 combines with J gene TRBJ2-5, with 8 bases identical to TRBD2. This CDR3 has 14 amino acids. The J segment lost 3 bases and the V segment lost 3 bases, leaving 3 bases of the junction unmatched. Germline CDR1 and CDR2: SEHNR and FQNEAQ (reference sequence). CDR3 sequence: CASSFAGGKETQYF. The DNA of the CDR3 is TGTGCCAGCAGCTTTGCGGGAGGTAAAGAGACCCAGTACTTC.